These 2 T cell receptor beta chains were sequenced from one sample in a study of blood T cell repertoires in COVID-19. Assay used: immunoSEQ multiplex PCR; TCRdb lists only in-frame clones, some missing. The table lists 540,000 or so clones, roughly nine tenths of them singletons, with 7.8% in the top ten. The sequenced material came from peripheral blood. The source of these receptors is a woman between 50 and 59 years old with COVID-19, enrolled during active disease.

The chain recombines TRBV7-3 with TRBJ1-1, with 9 bases lining up with TRBD1. CDR1 SGHTA and CDR2 FQGTGA come from the germline V gene. The CDR3 spans 14 residues. With 7 bases clipped from V and 7 bases from J, the junction kept 10 bases outside the gene matches. CDR3 sequence: CASTPTQGAGEAFF. CDR3 nucleotides: TGTGCCAGCACCCCCACACAGGGGGCTGGTGAAGCTTTCTTT.

The chain carries TRBV27 and TRBJ2-3; D may be TRBD1 (5 bases). In germline, CDR1 is MNHEY, CDR2 SMNVEV (reference sequence). Trimming removed 0 bases at V and 2 bases at J, with 9 bases between. The CDR3 is 15 residues long. CDR3: CASSLSGATTDTQYF. The CDR3 nucleotides are TGTGCCAGCAGTTTATCAGGGGCTACCACAGATACGCAGTATTTT.